The clone carrying this T cell receptor beta chain appeared a few times. The sample belongs to a study of response to subunit inactivated influenza vaccine. J gave up 7 bases and V 3 bases, and 6 bases lay outside the gene matches. Germline CDR1 reads MNHEY; CDR2 reads SMNVEV (reference sequence). This CDR3 region has 15 residues. From the RT-PCR reads, TCRdb called clonotypes with MiXCR, one entry per CDR3 protein. The sample lists 150,000 to 200,000 distinct CDR3 sequences, over 9.5% occurring once. A further study also used this sample, focusing on T cells expressing NK-cell markers. As reported in that work: As the method of synthesis, 5'RACE template switching with UMIs yielded TCR beta cDNA. Seropositivity for HCMV was found in seven of the eight sequenced donors, with one seronegative. The CD3+CD56-NKG2C+ fraction of several donors was also led by these clonotypes.

The sequencing here drew on CD8+ T cells sorted from PBMCs, taken 11 to 12 days after vaccination. This clonotype originated in a man aged 50 to 59 who received an inactivated influenza vaccine. The V call is TRBV27, the J call TRBJ2-1; 10 bases map to TRBD2. CDR3 residues: CASSFASGSWNEQFF. The CDR3 coding sequence is TGTGCCAGCAGTTTTGCTAGCGGGAGTTGGAATGAGCAGTTCTTC.